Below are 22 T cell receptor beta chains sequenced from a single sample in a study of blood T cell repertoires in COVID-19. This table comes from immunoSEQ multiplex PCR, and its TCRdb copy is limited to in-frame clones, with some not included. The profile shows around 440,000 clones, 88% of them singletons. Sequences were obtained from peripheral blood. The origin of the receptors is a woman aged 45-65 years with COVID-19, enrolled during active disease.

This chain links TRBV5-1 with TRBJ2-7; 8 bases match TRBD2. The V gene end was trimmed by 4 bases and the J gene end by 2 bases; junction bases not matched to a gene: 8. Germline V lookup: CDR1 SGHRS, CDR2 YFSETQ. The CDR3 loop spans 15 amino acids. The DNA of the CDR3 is TGCGCCAGCAGCCCCTACAGCGGGGGCACCTACGAGCAGTACTTC. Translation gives CASSPYSGGTYEQYF.

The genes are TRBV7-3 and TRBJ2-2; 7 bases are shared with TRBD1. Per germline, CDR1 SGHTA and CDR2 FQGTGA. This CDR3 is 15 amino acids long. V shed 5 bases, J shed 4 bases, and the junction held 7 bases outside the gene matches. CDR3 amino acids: CASSPTGVSTGELFF. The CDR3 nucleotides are TGTGCCAGCAGCCCCACAGGGGTGAGCACCGGGGAGCTGTTTTTT.

CDR3 residues: CASSNGPQTTNYGYTF. CDR3 coding DNA: TGTGCCAGCAGCAACGGGCCGCAGACTACTAACTATGGCTACACCTTC. The chain couples TRBV5-6 to TRBJ1-2; D is unresolved. The germline V and J ends were trimmed by 4 bases and 0 bases, with 16 bases remaining between them. This CDR3 contains 16 residues. Germline CDR1 and CDR2: SGHDT and YYEEEE.

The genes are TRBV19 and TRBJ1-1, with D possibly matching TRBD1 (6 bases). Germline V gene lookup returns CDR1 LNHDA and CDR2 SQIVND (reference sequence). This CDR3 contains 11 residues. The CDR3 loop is CGSRGSTEAFF. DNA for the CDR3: TGTGGATCGAGGGGGAGCACTGAAGCTTTCTTT.

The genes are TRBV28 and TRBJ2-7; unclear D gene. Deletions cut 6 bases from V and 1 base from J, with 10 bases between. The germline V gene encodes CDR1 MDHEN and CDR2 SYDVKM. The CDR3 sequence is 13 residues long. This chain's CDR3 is CASSPPVSYEQYF. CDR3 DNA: TGTGCCAGCAGCCCTCCGGTATCCTACGAGCAGTACTTC.

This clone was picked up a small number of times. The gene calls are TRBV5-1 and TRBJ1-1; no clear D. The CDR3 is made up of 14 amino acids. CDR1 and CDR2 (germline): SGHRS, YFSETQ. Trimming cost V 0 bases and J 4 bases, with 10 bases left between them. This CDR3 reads CASSLDSRGTEAFF. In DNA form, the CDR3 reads TGCGCCAGCAGCTTGGACAGCCGGGGCACTGAAGCTTTCTTT. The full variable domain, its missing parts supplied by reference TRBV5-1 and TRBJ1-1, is KAGVTQTPRYLIKTRGQQVTLSCSPISGHRSVSWYQQTPGQGLQFLFEYFSETQRNKGNFPGRFSGRQFSNSRSEMNVSTLELGDSALYLCASSLDSRGTEAFFGQGTRLTVV.

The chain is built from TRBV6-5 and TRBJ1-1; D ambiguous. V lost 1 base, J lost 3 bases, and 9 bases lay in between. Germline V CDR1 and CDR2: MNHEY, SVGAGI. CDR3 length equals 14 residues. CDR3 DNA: TGTGCCAGCAGTTACTTGGCGGTATACACTGAAGCTTTCTTT. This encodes CASSYLAVYTEAFF.

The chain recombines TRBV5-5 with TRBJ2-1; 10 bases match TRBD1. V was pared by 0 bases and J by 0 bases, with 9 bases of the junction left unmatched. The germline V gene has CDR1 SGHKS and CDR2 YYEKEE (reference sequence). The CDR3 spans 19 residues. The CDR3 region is CASSLGQGASGVSYNEQFF. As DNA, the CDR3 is TGTGCCAGCAGCTTGGGACAGGGGGCGAGCGGGGTCTCCTACAATGAGCAGTTCTTC.

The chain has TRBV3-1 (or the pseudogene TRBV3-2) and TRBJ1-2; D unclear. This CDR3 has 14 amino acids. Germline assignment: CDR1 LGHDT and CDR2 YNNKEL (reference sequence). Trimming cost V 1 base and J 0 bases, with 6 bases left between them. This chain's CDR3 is CASSQGRANYGYTF. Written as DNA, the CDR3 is TGTGCCAGCAGCCAAGGGAGAGCTAACTATGGCTACACCTTC.

CDR3 loop: CASSLIEAGALPDTQYF. The CDR3 DNA sequence: TGCGCCAGCAGCCTTATTGAAGCGGGGGCTCTCCCAGATACGCAGTATTTT. The chain employs TRBV4-1 and TRBJ2-3; the match to TRBD2 covers 8 bases. The ends lost 4 bases at V and 4 bases at J; junction bases unmatched: 13. CDR3 length: 17 residues. Germline V CDR1 and CDR2: MGHRA, YSYEKL.

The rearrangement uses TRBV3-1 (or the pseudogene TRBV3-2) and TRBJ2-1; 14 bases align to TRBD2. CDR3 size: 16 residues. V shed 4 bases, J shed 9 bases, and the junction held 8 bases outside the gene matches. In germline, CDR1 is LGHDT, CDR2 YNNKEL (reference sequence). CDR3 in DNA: TGTGCCAGCAGCCGACGACTAGCGGGGGGGCTGGGTGAGCAGTTCTTC. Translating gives CASSRRLAGGLGEQFF.

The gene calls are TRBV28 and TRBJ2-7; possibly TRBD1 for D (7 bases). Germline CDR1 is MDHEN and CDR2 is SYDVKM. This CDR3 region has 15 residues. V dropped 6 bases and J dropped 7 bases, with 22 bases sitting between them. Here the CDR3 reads CASSWGAGGIEEQYF. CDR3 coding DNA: TGTGCCAGCAGCTGGGGGGCAGGGGGGATCGAAGAGCAGTACTTC.

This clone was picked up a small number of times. CDR3 nucleotide sequence: TGTGCCAGCAGCTATACCGGGACAGTAGCCGAGCAGTACTTC. Translation: CASSYTGTVAEQYF. The chain is built from TRBV11-3 and TRBJ2-7; 7 bases match TRBD1. Looked up from germline, CDR1 is SGHNT and CDR2 is YENEEA. This CDR3 contains 14 residues. The V gene end was trimmed by 4 bases and the J gene end by 6 bases; junction bases not matched to a gene: 9.

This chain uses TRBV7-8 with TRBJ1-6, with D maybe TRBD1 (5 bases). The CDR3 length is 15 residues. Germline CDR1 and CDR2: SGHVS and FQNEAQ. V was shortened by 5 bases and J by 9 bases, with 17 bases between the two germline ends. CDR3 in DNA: TGTGCCAGCAGCCTAGGGCGGCAGGGTACTTCACCCCTCCACTTT. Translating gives CASSLGRQGTSPLHF.

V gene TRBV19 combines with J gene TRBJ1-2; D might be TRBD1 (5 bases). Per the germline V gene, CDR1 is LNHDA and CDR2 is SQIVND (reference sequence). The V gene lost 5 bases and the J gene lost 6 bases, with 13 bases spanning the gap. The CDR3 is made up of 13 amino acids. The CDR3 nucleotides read TGTGCCAGTAGTCTGGACATTCGAGATGGCTACACCTTC. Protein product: CASSLDIRDGYTF.

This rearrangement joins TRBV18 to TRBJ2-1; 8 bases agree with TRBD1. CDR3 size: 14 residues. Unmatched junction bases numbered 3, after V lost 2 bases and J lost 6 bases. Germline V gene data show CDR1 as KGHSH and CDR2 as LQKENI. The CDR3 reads CASSPGQGGNEQFF. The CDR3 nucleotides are TGTGCCAGCTCACCAGGACAGGGAGGCAATGAGCAGTTCTTC.

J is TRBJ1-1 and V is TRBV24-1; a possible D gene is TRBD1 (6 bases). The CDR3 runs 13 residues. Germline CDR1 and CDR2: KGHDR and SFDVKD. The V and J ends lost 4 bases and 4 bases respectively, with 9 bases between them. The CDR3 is CATSESGATEAFF. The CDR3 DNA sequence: TGTGCCACCAGTGAATCAGGGGCCACTGAAGCTTTCTTT.

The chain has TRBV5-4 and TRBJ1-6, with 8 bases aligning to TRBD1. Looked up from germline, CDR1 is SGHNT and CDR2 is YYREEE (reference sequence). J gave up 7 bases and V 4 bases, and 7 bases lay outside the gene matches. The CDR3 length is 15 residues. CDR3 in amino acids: CASSLRQGHNSPLHF. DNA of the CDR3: TGTGCCAGCAGCCTTCGACAGGGGCACAATTCACCCCTCCACTTT.

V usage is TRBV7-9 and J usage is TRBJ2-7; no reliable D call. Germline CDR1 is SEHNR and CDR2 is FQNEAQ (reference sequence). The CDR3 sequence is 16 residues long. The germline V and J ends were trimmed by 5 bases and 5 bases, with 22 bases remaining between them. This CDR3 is CASSGNRAPPADEQYF. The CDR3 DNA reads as TGTGCCAGCAGCGGCAACAGAGCCCCACCTGCCGACGAGCAGTACTTC.

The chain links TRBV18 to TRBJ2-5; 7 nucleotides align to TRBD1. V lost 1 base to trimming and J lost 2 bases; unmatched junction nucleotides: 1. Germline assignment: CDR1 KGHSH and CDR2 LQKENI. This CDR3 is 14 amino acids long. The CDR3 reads CASSPRGQQETQYF. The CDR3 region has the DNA TGTGCCAGCTCACCACGGGGACAGCAAGAGACCCAGTACTTC.

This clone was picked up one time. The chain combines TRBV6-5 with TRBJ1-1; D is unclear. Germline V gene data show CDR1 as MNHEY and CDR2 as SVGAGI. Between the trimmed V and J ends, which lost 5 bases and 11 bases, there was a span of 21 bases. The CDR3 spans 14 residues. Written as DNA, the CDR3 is TGTGCCAGCAGTACCCCTATGGAGTTTGGGAGGGCTTTCTTT. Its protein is CASSTPMEFGRAFF.

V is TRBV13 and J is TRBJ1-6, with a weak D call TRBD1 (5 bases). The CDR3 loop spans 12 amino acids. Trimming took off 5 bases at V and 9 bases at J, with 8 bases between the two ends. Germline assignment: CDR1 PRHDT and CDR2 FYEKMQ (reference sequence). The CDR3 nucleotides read TGTGCCAGCAGCCTACAGGCTTCACCCCTCCACTTT. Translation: CASSLQASPLHF.